The T cell receptor beta chain under discussion was sequenced for a study of beta chain features in type 1 diabetes. Broader study findings: PCR might favor shorter templates, but any such skew would affect patients and controls equally. More deletions and fewer insertions at VDJ junctions were seen in type 1 diabetes patients.

This clone has more than one count but fewer than ten. Its antigen remains unknown. Since all of the isolated RNA was reverse transcribed, expressed TCRB transcripts were what got sequenced. Some clones are missing from TCRdb's copy, which holds only in-frame ones; the method was immunoSEQ multiplex PCR. The sample holds a few hundred thousand clones, roughly 31% seen once. Germline CDR1 MDHEN, CDR2 SYDVKM. Trimming removed 8 bases at V and 2 bases at J, with 16 bases between. This CDR3 is built from 15 residues. Sequences were obtained from naive CD4+ T cells from blood. The chain is built from TRBV28 and TRBJ2-1, with a possible D match to TRBD1 (5 bases). This TCR came from a man between 18 and 35 years old in good health. In DNA, the CDR3 is TGTGCCAGCGACAGACGTCGCGGAGCCTACAATGAGCAGTTCTTC. The encoded protein is CASDRRRGAYNEQFF.